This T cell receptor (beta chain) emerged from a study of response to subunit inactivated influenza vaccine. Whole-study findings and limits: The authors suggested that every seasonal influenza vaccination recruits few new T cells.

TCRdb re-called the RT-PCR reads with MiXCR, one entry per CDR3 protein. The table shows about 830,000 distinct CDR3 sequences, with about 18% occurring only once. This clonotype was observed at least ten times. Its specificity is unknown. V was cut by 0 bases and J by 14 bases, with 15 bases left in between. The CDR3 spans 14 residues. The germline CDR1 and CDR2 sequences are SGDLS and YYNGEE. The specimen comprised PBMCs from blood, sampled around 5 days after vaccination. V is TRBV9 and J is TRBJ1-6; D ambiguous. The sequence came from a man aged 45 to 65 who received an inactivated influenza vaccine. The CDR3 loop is CASSVGQGGLTLHF. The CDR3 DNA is TGTGCCAGCAGCGTAGGGCAAGGCGGGCTGACCCTCCACTTT.